A single sample is the source of the 25 T cell receptor beta chains below, sequenced in a study of blood T cell repertoires in COVID-19. Assay used: immunoSEQ multiplex PCR; TCRdb lists only in-frame clones, some missing. The sample comprises 200,000 to 250,000 clones, 80% to 90% of which are singletons, and 6.5% to 9.5% rests with the top ten. Sequenced sample: peripheral blood. Receptors originate from a woman of 80 years or more with COVID-19, enrolled during active disease.

The rearrangement links TRBV2 to TRBJ1-2, with D possibly TRBD1 on 5 matching bases. Germline lookup yields CDR1 SNHLY and CDR2 FYNNEI. V lost 6 bases, J lost 4 bases, and 18 bases lay in between. The CDR3 sequence is 15 residues long. CDR3 coding DNA: TGTGCCAGCAGGGTCGGTGTCAGCGGGGCCTATGGCTACACCTTC. It specifies CASRVGVSGAYGYTF. The full variable domain, its missing parts supplied by reference TRBV2 and TRBJ1-2, is EPEVTQTPSHQVTQMGQEVILRCVPISNHLYFYWYRQILGQKVEFLVSFYNNEISEKSEIFDDQFSVERPDGSNFTLKIRSTKLEDSAMYFCASRVGVSGAYGYTFGSGTRLTVV.

The chain links TRBV3-1 (or the pseudogene TRBV3-2) to TRBJ1-6; 7 nucleotides match TRBD1. The germline V gene encodes CDR1 LGHDT and CDR2 YNNKEL (reference sequence). There are 17 residues in the CDR3. J gave up 7 bases and V 4 bases, and 13 bases lay outside the gene matches. Here the CDR3 reads CASSPQHRGPKNSPLHF. In DNA, the CDR3 is TGTGCCAGCAGCCCCCAGCACAGGGGCCCGAAAAATTCACCCCTCCACTTT.

The chain has TRBV7-8 and TRBJ1-2; no reliable D call. Germline V gene data show CDR1 as SGHVS and CDR2 as FQNEAQ. This CDR3 comprises 15 residues. The germline V and J ends were trimmed by 5 bases and 1 base, with 14 bases remaining between them. The DNA of the CDR3 is TGTGCCAGCAGCCGAGAGCGGGCGGGTAACTATGGCTACACCTTC. This sequence encodes CASSRERAGNYGYTF.

Turning to this clone: Its ends do not fully match the called genes, so a read error is possible. The gene calls are TRBV10-2 and TRBJ1-6; D remains unclear. The length of the CDR3 is 13 residues. Germline CDR1 and CDR2: WSHSY and SAAADI. The CDR3 sequence is CASRDSYNSPLHF. In DNA, the CDR3 is TGCGCCAGCAGGGACTCCTATAATTCGCCCCTCCACTTT.

The chain combines TRBV6-5 with TRBJ1-2, with 9 bases lining up with TRBD1. The germline V gene encodes CDR1 MNHEY and CDR2 SVGAGI. The V and J ends lost 7 bases and 8 bases, in that order; junction bases with no gene match: 8. This CDR3 region has 13 residues. The CDR3: CASKQGARKGYTF. In nucleotides, the CDR3 is TGTGCCAGCAAACAGGGGGCCCGGAAAGGCTACACCTTC.

The chain carries TRBV5-4 and TRBJ2-2; D gene uncertain. Trimming cost V 0 bases and J 2 bases, with 8 bases left between them. The CDR3 is 15 residues long. Germline V lookup: CDR1 SGHNT, CDR2 YYREEE (reference sequence). The CDR3 sequence is CASSLGVANTGELFF. In nucleotides, the CDR3 is TGTGCCAGCAGCTTGGGGGTAGCCAACACCGGGGAGCTGTTTTTT.

This clone was picked up one time. The chain joins TRBV5-1 to TRBJ2-1; 7 bases are shared with TRBD2. CDR1 SGHRS and CDR2 YFSETQ come from the germline V gene. The CDR3 is 13 residues long. The J segment lost 14 bases and the V segment lost 0 bases, leaving 8 bases of the junction unmatched. The CDR3 sequence: CASSLEGGRGEFF. Here the CDR3 DNA reads TGCGCCAGCAGCTTGGAGGGCGGGAGAGGCGAGTTCTTC. The variable domain in full, with the rest retrieved from reference TRBV5-1 and TRBJ2-1, is KAGVTQTPRYLIKTRGQQVTLSCSPISGHRSVSWYQQTPGQGLQFLFEYFSETQRNKGNFPGRFSGRQFSNSRSEMNVSTLELGDSALYLCASSLEGGRGEFFGPGTRLTVL.

The genes are TRBV29-1 and TRBJ1-3; no clear D gene. This CDR3 is built from 13 residues. V was pared by 7 bases and J by 0 bases, with 10 bases between. The germline gives CDR1 SQVTM, CDR2 ANQGSEA. The CDR3 nucleotides are TGCAGCGCCAGATCCTCCTCTGGAAACACCATATATTTT. Translating gives CSARSSSGNTIYF.

The rearrangement links TRBV5-1 to TRBJ2-5; 8 bases align to TRBD1. The germline V gene encodes CDR1 SGHRS and CDR2 YFSETQ. The CDR3 totals 15 residues. V was pared by 0 bases and J by 5 bases, with 6 bases of the junction left unmatched. CDR3 bases: TGCGCCAGCAGCTTGGCCGCCGGACAGGGCGAGACCCAGTACTTC. Amino acids: CASSLAAGQGETQYF.

The CDR3 sequence: CASSAQGLGKKLFF. CDR3 DNA sequence: TGTGCCAGCAGCGCTCAGGGATTGGGAAAAAAACTGTTTTTT. The chain carries TRBV7-8 and TRBJ1-4; perhaps TRBD1 as D (5 bases). The CDR3 sequence is 14 residues long. Germline V CDR1 and CDR2: SGHVS, FQNEAQ. Deletions cut 5 bases from V and 9 bases from J, with 16 bases between.

This rearrangement joins TRBV5-8 to TRBJ2-3; 13 positions agree with TRBD2. This CDR3 has 15 amino acids. Germline V gene sequence: CDR1 SGHTS, CDR2 YDEGEE. V lost 6 bases to trimming and J lost 4 bases; unmatched junction nucleotides: 5. CDR3 region: CASNLLAGGPDTQYF. CDR3 sequence (DNA): TGTGCCAGCAACCTACTAGCGGGAGGGCCAGATACGCAGTATTTT.

The rearrangement links TRBV6-6 to TRBJ1-5; 10 bases match TRBD1. Germline lookup yields CDR1 MNHNY and CDR2 SVGAGI (reference sequence). The ends lost 2 bases at V and 3 bases at J; junction bases unmatched: 1. The CDR3 length is 15 residues. CDR3 sequence (DNA): TGTGCCAGCAGTTACGGGACAGGGGACAATCAGCCCCAGCATTTT. Its translation: CASSYGTGDNQPQHF.

V is TRBV6-5 and J is TRBJ2-5; TRBD2 agrees at 8 bases. The CDR3 spans 13 residues. CDR1 is MNHEY and CDR2 is SVGAGI in the germline V gene. V was clipped by 7 bases and J by 4 bases; unmatched bases: 5. CDR3 loop: CASIRGGLETQYF. The CDR3 region has the DNA TGTGCCAGCATTCGGGGGGGTCTAGAGACCCAGTACTTC.

This rearrangement joins TRBV5-1 to TRBJ2-5; TRBD2 agrees at 9 bases. The CDR3 consists of 17 residues. Germline values: CDR1 SGHRS, CDR2 YFSETQ. V shed 4 bases, J shed 4 bases, and the junction held 14 bases outside the gene matches. As DNA, the CDR3 is TGCGCCAGCAGCCCCGAGGGGACTAGCCCTTCCCTAGAGACCCAGTACTTC. This sequence encodes CASSPEGTSPSLETQYF.

This sequence joins TRBV15 and TRBJ2-2; D is unresolved. This CDR3 is built from 14 residues. The germline V gene encodes CDR1 LNHNV and CDR2 YYDKDF (reference sequence). The germline V and J ends were trimmed by 6 bases and 2 bases, with 10 bases remaining between them. The CDR3 DNA reads TGTGCCACCAGTCCTCTAGGAAACACCGGGGAGCTGTTTTTT. Residues: CATSPLGNTGELFF.

This chain links TRBV18 with TRBJ2-2; 8 bases align to TRBD1. The CDR3 is made up of 15 amino acids. CDR1 is KGHSH and CDR2 is LQKENI in the germline V gene. After removal of 6 bases from V and 4 bases from J, the junction contained 7 bases not matched to a gene. CDR3 sequence reads: CASSPDRGSTGELFF. In nucleotides, the CDR3 is TGTGCCAGCTCCCCCGACAGGGGTTCCACCGGGGAGCTGTTTTTT.

The J gene is TRBJ1-2, the V gene TRBV5-6; weak D call: TRBD1 (5 bases). The CDR3 is 11 residues long. CDR1 and CDR2 (germline): SGHDT, YYEEEE. Trimming stripped 6 bases from V and 5 bases from J, with 8 bases between. DNA of the CDR3: TGTGCCAGCAAGGGGTTTTATGGCTACACCTTC. The encoded protein is CASKGFYGYTF.

The chain is built from TRBV18 and TRBJ1-5; TRBD1 might be the D (5 bases). The germline V gene encodes CDR1 KGHSH and CDR2 LQKENI. Between the trimmed V and J ends, which lost 3 bases and 0 bases, there was a span of 12 bases. CDR3 size: 16 residues. The CDR3 DNA reads TGTGCCAGCTCACCCAAGGCAGGGTATAGCAATCAGCCCCAGCATTTT. It codes for CASSPKAGYSNQPQHF.

V gene TRBV5-6 combines with J gene TRBJ1-3; D is ambiguous. CDR1 is SGHDT and CDR2 is YYEEEE in the germline V gene. With 4 bases removed from V and 0 bases from J, the gap between germline ends came to 8 bases. This CDR3 is 14 amino acids long. The CDR3 bases are TGTGCCAGCAGCAGCAAACCCTCTGGAAACACCATATATTTT. It encodes CASSSKPSGNTIYF. Variable domain in full (rest from reference TRBV5-6 and TRBJ1-3): DAGVTQSPTHLIKTRGQQVTLRCSPKSGHDTVSWYQQALGQGPQFIFQYYEEEERQRGNFPDRFSGHQFPNYSSELNVNALLLGDSALYLCASSSKPSGNTIYFGEGSWLTVV.

J is TRBJ1-1 and V is TRBV29-1; unclear D gene. This CDR3 comprises 15 residues. The germline V gene encodes CDR1 SQVTM and CDR2 ANQGSEA. Trimming took 4 bases from V and 0 from J, leaving 15 bases between them. This CDR3 is CSVGRGGSMNTEAFF. The CDR3 region has the DNA TGCAGCGTTGGTCGTGGCGGCAGCATGAACACTGAAGCTTTCTTT.

This chain links TRBV7-9 with TRBJ1-1; maybe TRBD1 (6 bases). CDR1 and CDR2 from the germline V gene are SEHNR and FQNEAQ (reference sequence). Trimming removed 5 bases from V and 3 bases from J, with 16 bases in between. The CDR3 has 15 amino acids. The CDR3 region has the DNA TGTGCCAGCAGCACCGGACAGCCTGGGGACACTGAAGCTTTCTTT. It encodes CASSTGQPGDTEAFF.

The rearrangement uses TRBV5-8 and TRBJ2-7; a possible D gene is TRBD2 (5 bases). V was pared by 5 bases and J by 4 bases, with 19 bases between. Germline V gene lookup returns CDR1 SGHTS and CDR2 YDEGEE. The CDR3 is made up of 15 amino acids. CDR3 loop: CASSSTRWDRYEQYF. CDR3 DNA sequence: TGTGCCAGCAGTTCTACTAGATGGGATAGGTACGAGCAGTACTTC.

The chain combines TRBV2 with TRBJ1-5, with 10 positions matching TRBD1. Germline CDR1 reads SNHLY; CDR2 reads FYNNEI. V lost 6 bases and J lost 7; bases outside the gene matches: 9. The CDR3 contains 15 residues. CDR3 amino acids: CASSQEDRGKQPQHF. The CDR3 nucleotides read TGTGCCAGCAGCCAAGAGGACAGGGGGAAACAGCCCCAGCATTTT.

About this clone: An end of the junction does not agree with germline; a read error may underlie this. The genes are TRBV28 and TRBJ1-4; the match to TRBD1 covers 7 bases. CDR3 length equals 16 residues. CDR1 and CDR2 from the germline V gene are MDHEN and SYDVKM. CDR3 coding DNA: TGTACCAGCAGTCCTAAAAGACAGGGTCTTAATGAAAAACTGTTTTTT. Translation gives CTSSPKRQGLNEKLFF.

V gene TRBV7-6 combines with J gene TRBJ1-4; 8 bases match TRBD1. Per the germline V gene, CDR1 is SGHVS and CDR2 is FNYEAQ. CDR3 length: 14 amino acids. The trim removed 5 bases at V and 7 bases at J, leaving 6 bases unmatched. CDR3 nucleotides: TGTGCCAGCAGCCACGGACAGGGCAGTGAAAAACTGTTTTTT. Translating gives CASSHGQGSEKLFF. Drawing the rest from reference TRBV7-6 and TRBJ1-4, the complete variable domain is GAGVSQSPRYKVTKRGQDVALRCDPISGHVSLYWYRQALGQGPEFLTYFNYEAQQDKSGLPNDRFSAERPEGSISTLTIQRTEQRDSAMYRCASSHGQGSEKLFFGSGTQLSVL.